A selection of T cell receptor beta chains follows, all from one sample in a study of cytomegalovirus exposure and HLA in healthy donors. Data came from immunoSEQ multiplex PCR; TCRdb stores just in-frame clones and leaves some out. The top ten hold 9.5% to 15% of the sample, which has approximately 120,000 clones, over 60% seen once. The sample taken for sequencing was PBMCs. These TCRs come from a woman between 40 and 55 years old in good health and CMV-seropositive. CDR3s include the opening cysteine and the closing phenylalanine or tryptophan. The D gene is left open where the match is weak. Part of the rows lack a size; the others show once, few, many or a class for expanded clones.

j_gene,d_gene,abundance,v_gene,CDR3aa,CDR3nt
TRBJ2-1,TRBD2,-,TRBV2,CASTYFGASGGNEQFF,TGTGCCAGCACTTACTTTGGGGCTAGCGGTGGCAATGAGCAGTTCTTC
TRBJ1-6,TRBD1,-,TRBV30,CAWRVQGPSPLHF,TGTGCCTGGAGAGTACAGGGGCCTTCACCCCTCCACTTT
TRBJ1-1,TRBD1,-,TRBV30,CAWSSQGGTEAFF,TGTGCCTGGAGTAGTCAGGGGGGAACTGAAGCTTTCTTT
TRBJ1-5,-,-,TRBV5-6,CASSFPWRVGQPQHF,TGTGCCAGCAGCTTTCCTTGGAGGGTTGGACAGCCCCAGCATTTT
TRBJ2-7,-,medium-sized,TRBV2,CASSEALPGYEQYF,TGTGCCAGCAGTGAAGCGCTTCCGGGGTACGAGCAGTACTTC
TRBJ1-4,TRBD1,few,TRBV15,CATSRRQGNEKLFF,TGTGCCACCAGCAGACGACAGGGAAATGAAAAACTGTTTTTT
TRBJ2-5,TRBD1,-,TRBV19,CASSINRGETQYF,TGTGCCAGTAGTATTAACAGGGGAGAGACCCAGTACTTC
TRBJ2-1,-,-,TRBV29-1,CSIRDVGEQFF,TGCAGCATCAGGGATGTGGGTGAGCAGTTCTTC
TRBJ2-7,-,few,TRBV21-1,CASSSPGQSYEQYF,TGTGCCAGCAGCTCCCCGGGACAGAGCTACGAGCAGTACTTC
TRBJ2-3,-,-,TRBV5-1,CASSREGMDTQYF,TGCGCCAGCAGCCGAGAGGGAATGGATACGCAGTATTTT
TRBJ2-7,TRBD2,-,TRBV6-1,CASSFMREGPYEQYF,TGTGCCAGCAGTTTTATGCGGGAGGGCCCCTACGAGCAGTACTTC
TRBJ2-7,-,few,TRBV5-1,CASSLIPAFSSYEQYF,TGCGCCAGCAGCTTGATTCCAGCGTTCAGCTCCTACGAGCAGTACTTC
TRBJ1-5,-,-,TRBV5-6,CASSSGHLSNQPQHF,TGTGCCAGCAGCTCCGGACACCTTAGCAATCAGCCCCAGCATTTT
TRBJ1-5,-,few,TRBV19,CASSPTNQPQHF,TGTGCCAGTAGTCCCACTAATCAGCCCCAGCATTTT
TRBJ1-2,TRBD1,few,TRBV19,CASSIPTGGERNYGYTF,TGTGCCAGTAGTATTCCGACAGGGGGAGAACGGAACTATGGCTACACCTTC
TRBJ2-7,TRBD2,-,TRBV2,CASSESPGLARGF,TGTGCCAGCAGTGAATCCCCGGGACTAGCGAGGGGCTTC
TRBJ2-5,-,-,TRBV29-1,CSVFSRGRGQETQYF,TGCAGCGTATTTTCGCGGGGTCGTGGCCAAGAGACCCAGTACTTC
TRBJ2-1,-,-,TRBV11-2,CASSLGLSPYNEQFF,TGTGCCAGCAGCTTAGGCCTAAGTCCCTACAATGAGCAGTTCTTC
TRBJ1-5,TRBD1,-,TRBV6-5,CASSQQGASNQPQHF,TGTGCCAGCAGCCAACAGGGGGCAAGCAATCAGCCCCAGCATTTT
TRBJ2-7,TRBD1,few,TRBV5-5,CASSTTGTVPYEQYF,TGTGCCAGCAGCACCACGGGGACAGTCCCCTACGAGCAGTACTTC
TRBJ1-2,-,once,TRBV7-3,CASSSSDVGYTF,TGTGCCAGCAGCTCCTCAGATGTTGGCTACACCTTC
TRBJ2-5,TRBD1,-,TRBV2,CASRARDRAETQYF,TGTGCCAGCAGGGCTCGGGACAGGGCAGAGACCCAGTACTTC
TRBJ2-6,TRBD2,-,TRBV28,CASRDSLLSSGRYSGANVLTF,TGTGCCAGCCGGGACTCCCTACTTTCTAGCGGGAGGTACTCTGGGGCCAACGTCCTGACTTTC
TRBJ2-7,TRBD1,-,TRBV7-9,CASSLTDRVWEQYF,TGTGCCAGCAGCTTGACTGACAGGGTATGGGAGCAGTACTTC